The T cell receptor beta chain described here comes from a study of CD8 T cells in ankylosing spondylitis. General observations from the study: Characteristic of ankylosing spondylitis blood, it appeared, was a TCR beta motif comprising several highly homologous variants. Certain motif variants had earlier appeared in reactive arthritis synovial fluid and blood.

With respect to this clonotype: The antigen remains unidentified.

TCRdb re-derived calls from the 5' RACE reads in MiXCR, one entry per CDR3 protein. The profile shows about 540,000 distinct CDR3 sequences, 10% to 15% of them singletons. The V and J ends lost 8 bases and 6 bases respectively, with 18 bases between them. The length of the CDR3 is 14 residues. The source is a male donor with ankylosing spondylitis. The sample was blood, either unsorted or a sorted T cell fraction (not recorded which). The chain couples TRBV12-3 or TRBV12-4 to TRBJ2-3; the D gene is possibly TRBD2 (6 bases). CDR3 nucleotides: TGTGCCAGCGCCCTAGGGACTGGCCACGATACGCAGTATTTT. Translation gives CASALGTGHDTQYF.